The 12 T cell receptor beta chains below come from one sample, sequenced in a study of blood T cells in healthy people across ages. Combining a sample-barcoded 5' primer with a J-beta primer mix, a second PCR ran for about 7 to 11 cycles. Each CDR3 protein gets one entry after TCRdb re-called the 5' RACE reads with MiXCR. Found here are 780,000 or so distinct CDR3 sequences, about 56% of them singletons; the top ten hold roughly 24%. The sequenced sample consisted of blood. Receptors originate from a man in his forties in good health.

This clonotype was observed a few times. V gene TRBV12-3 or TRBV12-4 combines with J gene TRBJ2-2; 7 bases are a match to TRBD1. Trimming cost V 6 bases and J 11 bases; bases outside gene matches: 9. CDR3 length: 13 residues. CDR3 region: CASSLAGTEELFF. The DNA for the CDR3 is TGTGCCAGCAGCCTCGCCGGGACAGAAGAGCTGTTTTTT.

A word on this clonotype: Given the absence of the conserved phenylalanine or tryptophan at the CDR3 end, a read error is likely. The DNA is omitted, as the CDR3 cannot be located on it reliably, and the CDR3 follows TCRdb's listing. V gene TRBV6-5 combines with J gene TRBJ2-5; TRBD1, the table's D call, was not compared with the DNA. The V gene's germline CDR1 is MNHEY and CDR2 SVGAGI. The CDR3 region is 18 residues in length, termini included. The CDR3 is CASSYVRTGGGYGYTFGS.

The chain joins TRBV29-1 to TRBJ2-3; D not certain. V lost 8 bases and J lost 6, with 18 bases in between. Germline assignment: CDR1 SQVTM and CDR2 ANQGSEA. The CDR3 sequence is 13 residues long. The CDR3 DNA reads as TGCAGCTCGGAGACAACAAAACAGGATACGCAGTATTTT. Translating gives CSSETTKQDTQYF.

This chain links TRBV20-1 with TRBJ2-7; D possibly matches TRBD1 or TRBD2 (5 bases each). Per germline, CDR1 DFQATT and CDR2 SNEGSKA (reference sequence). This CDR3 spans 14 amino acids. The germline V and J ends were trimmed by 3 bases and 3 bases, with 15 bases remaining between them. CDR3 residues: CSARSEGSFYEQYF. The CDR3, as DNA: TGCAGTGCTAGGTCAGAGGGGTCGTTCTACGAGCAGTACTTC.

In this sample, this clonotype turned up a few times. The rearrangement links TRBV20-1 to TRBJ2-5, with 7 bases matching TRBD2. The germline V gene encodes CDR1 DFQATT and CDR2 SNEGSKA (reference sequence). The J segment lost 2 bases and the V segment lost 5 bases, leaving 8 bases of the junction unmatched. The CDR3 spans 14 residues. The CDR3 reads CSAQTGTTQETQYF. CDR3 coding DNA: TGCAGTGCTCAAACCGGGACTACACAAGAGACCCAGTACTTC.

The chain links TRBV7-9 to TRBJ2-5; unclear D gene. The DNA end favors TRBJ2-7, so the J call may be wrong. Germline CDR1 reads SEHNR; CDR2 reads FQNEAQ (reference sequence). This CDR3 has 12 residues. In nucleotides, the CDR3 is TGTGCCAGCAGCTTTACGGCCTACGAGCAGTACTTC. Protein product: CASSFTAYEQYF.

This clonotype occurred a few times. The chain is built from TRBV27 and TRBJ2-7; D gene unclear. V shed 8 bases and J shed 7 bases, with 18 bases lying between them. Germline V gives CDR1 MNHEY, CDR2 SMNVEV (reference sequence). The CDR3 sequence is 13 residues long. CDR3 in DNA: TGTGCCAGCGGTCAGACCCGGGCCGGGGAGCAGTACTTC. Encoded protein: CASGQTRAGEQYF.

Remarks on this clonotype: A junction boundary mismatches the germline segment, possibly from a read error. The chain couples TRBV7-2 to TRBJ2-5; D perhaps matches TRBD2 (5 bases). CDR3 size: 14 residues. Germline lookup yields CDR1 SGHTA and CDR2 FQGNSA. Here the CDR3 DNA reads TGCGCCAGCAGCTTGGTTAGCGCGCAAGAGACCCAGTACTTC. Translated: CASSLVSAQETQYF.

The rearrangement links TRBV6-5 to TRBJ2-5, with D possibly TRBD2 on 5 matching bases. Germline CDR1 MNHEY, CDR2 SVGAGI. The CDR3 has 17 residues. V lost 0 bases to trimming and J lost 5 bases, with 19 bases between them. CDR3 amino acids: CASSYSSRLAVAETQYF. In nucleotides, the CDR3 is TGTGCCAGCAGTTACTCGAGTAGGCTAGCAGTAGCGGAGACCCAGTACTTC.

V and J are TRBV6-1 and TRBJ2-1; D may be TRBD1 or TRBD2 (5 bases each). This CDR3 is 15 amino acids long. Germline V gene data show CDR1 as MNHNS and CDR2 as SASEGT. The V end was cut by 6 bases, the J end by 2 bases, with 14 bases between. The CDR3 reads CASRAGASPYNEQFF. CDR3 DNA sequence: TGTGCCAGCAGGGCCGGGGCGTCTCCCTACAATGAGCAGTTCTTC.

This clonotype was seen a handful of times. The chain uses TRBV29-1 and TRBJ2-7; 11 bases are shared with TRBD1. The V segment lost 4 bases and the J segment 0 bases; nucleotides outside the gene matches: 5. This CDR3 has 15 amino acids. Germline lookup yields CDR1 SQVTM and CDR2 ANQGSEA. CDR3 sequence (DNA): TGCAGCGTTGGTGGGACAGGGGGTGTCTCCTACGAGCAGTACTTC. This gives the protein CSVGGTGGVSYEQYF.

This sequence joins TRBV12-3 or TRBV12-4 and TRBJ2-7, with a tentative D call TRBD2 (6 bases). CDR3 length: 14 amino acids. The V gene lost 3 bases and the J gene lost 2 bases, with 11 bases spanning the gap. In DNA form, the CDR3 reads TGTGCCAGCAGTTTCATGGGAGGTGCCTACGAGCAGTACTTC. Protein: CASSFMGGAYEQYF.